This note documents a single T cell receptor beta chain sequence. These data are taken from a study of response to subunit inactivated influenza vaccine. MiXCR was run by TCRdb on the RT-PCR reads, yielding one entry per CDR3 protein. Of 700,000 to 900,000 distinct CDR3 sequences in the sample, 21% are singletons; the top ten hold about a tenth. The CDR3 is 16 amino acids. V lost 5 bases, J lost 4 bases, and 10 bases stayed unmatched. The sequence came from a man aged 45-65 years who received an inactivated influenza vaccine. The starting material was PBMCs from blood, obtained 5 days after vaccination. The chain couples TRBV12-3 or TRBV12-4 to TRBJ2-2, with 7 bases that match TRBD1. CDR3 nucleotides: TGTGCCAGCAGTCCCCCCCACAGGGGTCCCACCGGGGAGCTGTTTTTT. It yields the protein CASSPPHRGPTGELFF.